This TCR beta chain was retrieved from a study of regulatory T cells in long-lasting Graves disease. The CDR3 covers 13 residues. Germline V lookup: CDR1 KGHSH, CDR2 LQKENI. The ends were cut back, 4 bases at V and 0 bases at J, with 6 bases in the middle. Libraries of TCR beta came from iRepertoire HTBI primers plus Arm-PCR of CDR3 regions. Using its own MiXCR run on the multiplex PCR reads, TCRdb lists one record per CDR3 protein. Altogether some 490,000 distinct CDR3 sequences are present, 12% being singletons, with the ten largest covering roughly 8.9%. This clonotype was observed many times. Time point: newly diagnosed GD, antithyroid drugs for less than 3 months. With RNA extracted from PBMCs as input, the TCR library was made. These records were also assigned to another study, of T cells in Graves' hyperthyroidism and ophthalmopathy.

Sequencing was performed on peripheral blood mononuclear cells (PBMCs), taken at new diagnosis, from a patient treated with antithyroid drugs. This chain links TRBV18 with TRBJ2-5; possibly TRBD1 for D (5 bases). The origin of this receptor is a woman under 40 with Graves disease. CDR3: CASSQQDQETQYF. The CDR3, as DNA: TGTGCCAGCTCACAACAGGACCAAGAGACCCAGTACTTC.